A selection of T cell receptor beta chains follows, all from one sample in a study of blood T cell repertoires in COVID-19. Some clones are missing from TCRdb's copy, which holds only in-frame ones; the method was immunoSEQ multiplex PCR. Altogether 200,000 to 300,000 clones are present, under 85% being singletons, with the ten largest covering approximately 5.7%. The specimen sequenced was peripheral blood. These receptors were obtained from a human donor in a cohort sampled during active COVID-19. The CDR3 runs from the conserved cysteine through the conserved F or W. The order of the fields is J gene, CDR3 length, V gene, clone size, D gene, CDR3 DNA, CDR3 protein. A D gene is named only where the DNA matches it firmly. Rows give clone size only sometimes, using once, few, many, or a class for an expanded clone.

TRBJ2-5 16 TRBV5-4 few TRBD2 TGTGCCAGCAGCTTGGGTAGGCGGGGGGGCACTGAGACCCAGTACTTC CASSLGRRGGTETQYF
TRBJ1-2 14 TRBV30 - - TGTGCCTGGAGTCAAGATCTATTTAACTATGGCTACACCTTC CAWSQDLFNYGYTF
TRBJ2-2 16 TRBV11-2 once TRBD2 TGTGCCAGCAGACCGGTAGCGGGAGGGCCCCACGGGGAGCTGTTTTTT CASRPVAGGPHGELFF
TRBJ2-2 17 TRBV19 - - TGTGCCAGTAGCACGTACTCGGTGAGGTCGAACACCGGGGAGCTGTTTTTT CASSTYSVRSNTGELFF
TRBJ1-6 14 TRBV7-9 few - TGTGCCAGCAGCCAAGGGACACCCTCTTCACCCCTCCACTTT CASSQGTPSSPLHF
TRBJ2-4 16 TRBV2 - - TGTGCCAGCAGTGAAGGGACAGCGACGTTAAGTTACATTCAGTACTTC CASSEGTATLSYIQYF
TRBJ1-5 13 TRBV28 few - TGTGCCAGCAGAAGGAGGGGCAATCAGCCCCAGCATTTT CASRRRGNQPQHF
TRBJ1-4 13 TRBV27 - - TGTGCCAGCAAATCGGCAGGGCGCGAAAAACTGTTTTTT CASKSAGREKLFF
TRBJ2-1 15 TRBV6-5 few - TGTGCCAGCAGTTACGGGGAACAGGTTGGGATTGAGCAGTTCTTC CASSYGEQVGIEQFF
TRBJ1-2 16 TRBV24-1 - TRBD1 TGTGCCACCAGTGTGGGTTTAGGACAGGGGGCAGGAGGCTACACCTTC CATSVGLGQGAGGYTF
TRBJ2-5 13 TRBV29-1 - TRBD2 TGCAGCGCTAGCGGGGGGGCCGAGGTGACCCAGTACTTC CSASGGAEVTQYF
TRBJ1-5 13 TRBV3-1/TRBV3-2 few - TGTGCCAGCAGCCAAAGAGAGAATCAGCCCCAGCATTTT CASSQRENQPQHF
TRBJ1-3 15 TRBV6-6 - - TGTGCCAGCAGTTCTCTAAAGAGCTCTGGAAACACCATATATTTT CASSSLKSSGNTIYF
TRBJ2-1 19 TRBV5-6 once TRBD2 TGTGCCAGCAGCTCAGGGGGGACTAGCGGGACCTGGTCCTACAATGAGCAGTTCTTC CASSSGGTSGTWSYNEQFF
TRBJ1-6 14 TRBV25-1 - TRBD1 TGTGCCAGCAGTGGGACAGGGTTTAATTCACCCCTCCACTTT CASSGTGFNSPLHF
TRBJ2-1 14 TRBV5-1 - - TGCGCCAGCAGCCTTGTCACAGCTTACAATGAGCAGTTCTTC CASSLVTAYNEQFF
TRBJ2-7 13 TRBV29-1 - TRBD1 TGCAGCGTTTCGGACAGGGTGTCAGGCGAGCAGTACTTC CSVSDRVSGEQYF
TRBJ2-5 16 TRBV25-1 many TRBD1 TGTGCCAGCAGTGAATGGGACAGGGGACTACAAGAGACCCAGTACTTC CASSEWDRGLQETQYF
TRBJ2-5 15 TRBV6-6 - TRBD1 TGTGCCAGCAGCACCGGGACAGGGGGCGTGGAGACCCAGTACTTC CASSTGTGGVETQYF
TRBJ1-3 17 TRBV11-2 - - TGTGCCAGCAGCTCACTTCGACAGGCCAGCTCTGGAAACACCATATATTTT CASSSLRQASSGNTIYF
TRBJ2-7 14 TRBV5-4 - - TGTGCCAGCAGCTTGTTCAGGGACTCCTACGAGCAGTACTTC CASSLFRDSYEQYF